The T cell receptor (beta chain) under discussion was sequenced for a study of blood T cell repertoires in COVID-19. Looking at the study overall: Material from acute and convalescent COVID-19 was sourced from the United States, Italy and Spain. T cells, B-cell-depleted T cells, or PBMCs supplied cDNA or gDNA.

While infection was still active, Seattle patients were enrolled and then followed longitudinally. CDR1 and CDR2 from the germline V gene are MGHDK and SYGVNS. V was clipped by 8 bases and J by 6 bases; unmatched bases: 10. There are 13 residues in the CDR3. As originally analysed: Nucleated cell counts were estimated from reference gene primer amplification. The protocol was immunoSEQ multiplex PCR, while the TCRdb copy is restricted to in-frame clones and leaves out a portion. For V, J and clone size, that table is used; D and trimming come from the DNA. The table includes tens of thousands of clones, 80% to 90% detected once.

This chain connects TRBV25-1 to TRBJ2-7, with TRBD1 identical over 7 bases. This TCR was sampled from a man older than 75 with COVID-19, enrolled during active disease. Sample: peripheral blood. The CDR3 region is CASRPGTALEQYF. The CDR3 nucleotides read TGTGCCAGCCGCCCCGGGACAGCCCTCGAGCAGTACTTC.